These 26 T cell receptor beta chains were all obtained from the same sample, sequenced in a study of blood T cell repertoires in COVID-19. The assay was immunoSEQ multiplex PCR, and TCRdb's table has in-frame clones only and misses some. The table has fewer than 250,000 clones, 70% to 90% seen once. Source material: peripheral blood. Source of these receptors: a man in his 60s with acute or convalescent COVID-19.

This rearrangement joins TRBV11-1 to TRBJ1-2, with 8 positions matching TRBD1. The trim removed 2 bases at V and 8 bases at J, leaving 13 bases unmatched. The CDR3 totals 16 residues. CDR1 and CDR2 from the germline V gene are SGHAT and FQDESV (reference sequence). The CDR3 sequence: CASSLTGQGTSRGYTF. The CDR3 DNA reads TGTGCCAGCAGCTTAACCGGACAGGGTACGAGTCGGGGCTACACCTTC.

The chain is built from TRBV10-3 and TRBJ2-3; 7 nucleotides agree with TRBD1. Unmatched junction bases numbered 3, after V lost 0 bases and J lost 3 bases. This CDR3 comprises 15 residues. Germline V CDR1 and CDR2: ENHRY, SYGVKD. The CDR3 spells CAISESGRGTDTQYF. DNA for the CDR3: TGTGCCATCAGTGAGTCGGGCAGGGGGACAGATACGCAGTATTTT.

The chain combines TRBV6-5 with TRBJ1-2; possible D gene TRBD1, 6 bases. The CDR3 is made up of 14 amino acids. Trimming left V 7 bases short and J 5 bases short, with 17 bases between. Germline V gene data show CDR1 as MNHEY and CDR2 as SVGAGI. The CDR3 DNA sequence: TGTGCCAGCAACCTGCCTGGGGGCAGATATGGCTACACCTTC. Its protein is CASNLPGGRYGYTF.

The sample holds a few counts of this clone. This chain joins TRBV24-1 and TRBJ1-5, with D unresolved. Germline V gene lookup returns CDR1 KGHDR and CDR2 SFDVKD. The V gene lost 9 bases and the J gene lost 2 bases, with 10 bases spanning the gap. The CDR3 spans 13 residues. The CDR3 sequence is CATQYEGNQPQHF. Here the CDR3 DNA reads TGTGCCACCCAATATGAGGGCAATCAGCCCCAGCATTTT.

The chain combines TRBV6-2 or TRBV6-3 with TRBJ2-7, with D possibly TRBD2 on 6 matching bases. This CDR3 is built from 17 residues. V lost 0 bases, J lost 4 bases, and 19 bases lay in between. Germline V gives CDR1 MNHEY, CDR2 SVGEGT. CDR3 loop: CASSYSPWGEFSYEQYF. The CDR3 DNA follows: TGTGCCAGCAGTTACTCTCCATGGGGGGAATTCTCGTACGAGCAGTACTTC.

The gene calls are TRBV7-8 and TRBJ1-4; D might be TRBD1 (5 bases). CDR3 length: 17 residues. Germline V gene sequence: CDR1 SGHVS, CDR2 FQNEAQ. The germline V and J ends were trimmed by 5 bases and 1 base, with 17 bases remaining between them. CDR3 sequence (DNA): TGTGCCAGCAGCCCCCCCGACAGACCAAGAACTAATGAAAAACTGTTTTTT. Protein: CASSPPDRPRTNEKLFF.

Concerning this clone: This clone may be a read error of a much larger clone one base away. The DNA of the CDR3 is TGTGCCAGCAGCTTGGACACTAACTATGGCTACACCTTC. Protein product: CASSLDTNYGYTF. The chain recombines TRBV5-6 with TRBJ1-2, with D uncertain. V shed 0 bases and J shed 0 bases, with 3 bases lying between them. Germline CDR1 reads SGHDT; CDR2 reads YYEEEE. The CDR3 is made up of 13 amino acids.

The CDR3 is CASSSSGQGIGYTF. DNA for the CDR3: TGTGCCAGCAGTTCCTCGGGACAGGGAATAGGCTACACCTTC. The chain recombines TRBV28 with TRBJ1-2; the match to TRBD1 covers 9 bases. This CDR3 region has 14 residues. Germline V gene lookup returns CDR1 MDHEN and CDR2 SYDVKM. V lost 4 bases, J lost 8 bases, and 8 bases stayed unmatched.

V is TRBV5-8 and J is TRBJ2-7; TRBD1 matches at 9 bases. The germline V gene has CDR1 SGHTS and CDR2 YDEGEE. The CDR3 length is 15 residues. After removal of 4 bases from V and 0 bases from J, the junction contained 5 bases not matched to a gene. The CDR3 DNA reads TGTGCCAGCAGCCTATGGACAGGGGCCTCCTACGAGCAGTACTTC. Encoded protein: CASSLWTGASYEQYF.

The chain is built from TRBV2 and TRBJ2-7; a weak D match, TRBD1 (5 bases). From germline, CDR1 is SNHLY and CDR2 FYNNEI. Trimming stripped 3 bases from V and 2 bases from J, with 14 bases between. This CDR3 has 15 amino acids. The CDR3 is CASSDVGVNAYEQYF. The CDR3 DNA is TGTGCCAGCAGTGACGTAGGGGTTAACGCCTACGAGCAGTACTTC.

The rearrangement uses TRBV7-7 and TRBJ2-5; TRBD2 might be the D (6 bases). Germline CDR1 SSHAT, CDR2 FNYEAQ (reference sequence). Trimming pared 3 bases from V and 1 base from J, leaving 12 bases between. This CDR3 has 15 residues. The CDR3 DNA sequence: TGTGCCAGCAGCTTGGGGGACTTAGTCCAAGAGACCCAGTACTTC. This gives the protein CASSLGDLVQETQYF.

This sequence joins TRBV9 and TRBJ2-1; D possibly corresponds to TRBD2 (6 bases). The CDR3 sequence is 15 residues long. Germline loops: CDR1 SGDLS, CDR2 YYNGEE. With 4 bases removed from V and 0 bases from J, the gap between germline ends came to 11 bases. The DNA of the CDR3 is TGTGCCAGCAGCCCCCGCGGGAACTCCTACAATGAGCAGTTCTTC. Encoded protein: CASSPRGNSYNEQFF.

This sequence joins TRBV3-1 (or the pseudogene TRBV3-2) and TRBJ2-5; 9 bases match TRBD2. CDR3 length: 15 residues. Germline V gene sequence: CDR1 LGHDT, CDR2 YNNKEL (reference sequence). V gave up 0 bases and J gave up 5 bases; unmatched junction bases: 4. Here the CDR3 reads CASSQEGLAAETQYF. CDR3 DNA: TGTGCCAGCAGCCAAGAGGGACTAGCTGCGGAGACCCAGTACTTC.

The genes are TRBV3-1 (or the pseudogene TRBV3-2) and TRBJ1-4; 12 nucleotides match TRBD1. This CDR3 region has 19 residues. Unmatched junction bases numbered 10, after V lost 1 base and J lost 4 bases. CDR1 LGHDT and CDR2 YNNKEL come from the germline V gene (reference sequence). CDR3 amino acids: CASSQVKPGTGGFNEKLFF. The CDR3 DNA is TGTGCCAGCAGCCAAGTTAAACCCGGGACAGGGGGCTTTAATGAAAAACTGTTTTTT.

The chain joins TRBV7-9 to TRBJ2-3; D might be TRBD1 (5 bases). V was shortened by 4 bases and J by 2 bases, with 13 bases between the two germline ends. This CDR3 has 15 amino acids. Germline lookup yields CDR1 SEHNR and CDR2 FQNEAQ (reference sequence). The CDR3 is CASSWGPGPTDTQYF. Written as DNA, the CDR3 is TGTGCCAGCAGCTGGGGCCCAGGGCCCACAGATACGCAGTATTTT.

The chain carries TRBV28 and TRBJ1-2, with 7 bases identical to TRBD1. After removal of 6 bases from V and 5 bases from J, the junction contained 9 bases not matched to a gene. The CDR3 loop spans 14 amino acids. Germline V gene data show CDR1 as MDHEN and CDR2 as SYDVKM. This CDR3 is CASSRESRGYGYTF. The CDR3 DNA is TGTGCCAGCAGCCGTGAATCCAGGGGGTATGGCTACACCTTC.

The chain joins TRBV7-2 to TRBJ1-2; D uncertain. Germline V gene data show CDR1 as SGHTA and CDR2 as FQGNSA. The CDR3 covers 19 residues. Trimming shortened V by 5 bases and J by 2 bases, and 27 bases separated the two germline ends. Here the CDR3 reads CASSPRARTLSPLNYGYTF. The CDR3 nucleotides read TGTGCCAGCAGCCCACGAGCAAGGACTCTTAGCCCTCTCAACTATGGCTACACCTTC.

V is TRBV28 and J is TRBJ1-1, with a tentative D call TRBD1 (6 bases). The CDR3 runs 14 residues. The V end lost 10 bases, the J end lost 2 bases, and 17 bases lay between the germline ends. From germline, CDR1 is MDHEN and CDR2 SYDVKM. CDR3 nucleotides: TGTGCCATTTCGGGCAGGGGCCCCAACACTGAAGCTTTCTTT. This encodes CAISGRGPNTEAFF.

This clone was counted many times. The gene calls are TRBV14 and TRBJ1-2; 12 positions agree with TRBD1. Germline CDR1 is SGHDN and CDR2 is FVKESK. Losses at the gene ends were 1 base for V and 6 bases for J; bases not matched to a gene: 3. The CDR3 runs to 15 residues. The CDR3 DNA is TGTGCCAGCAGCCAAGCCGGGACAGGGGGCCATGGCTACACCTTC. Translation: CASSQAGTGGHGYTF.

This clone came up once. The rearrangement uses TRBV7-2 and TRBJ1-5, with D perhaps matching TRBD1 (6 bases). This CDR3 has 14 amino acids. In germline, CDR1 is SGHTA, CDR2 FQGNSA. With 1 base removed from V and 4 bases from J, the gap between germline ends came to 8 bases. The CDR3 DNA reads as TGTGCCAGCAGCTTAGGCAGGGGTAATCAGCCCCAGCATTTT. Protein product: CASSLGRGNQPQHF.

The V gene is TRBV5-5, the J gene TRBJ2-7; D is uncertain. The CDR3 is made up of 18 amino acids. Germline CDR1 reads SGHKS; CDR2 reads YYEKEE (reference sequence). V lost 2 bases, J lost 2 bases, and 23 bases lay in between. CDR3 sequence: CASSFRQVVDPLAYEQYF. In DNA form, the CDR3 reads TGTGCCAGCAGCTTTCGGCAGGTTGTTGACCCACTCGCCTACGAGCAGTACTTC.

The chain recombines TRBV6-5 with TRBJ1-2; 10 nucleotides align to TRBD1. Per germline, CDR1 MNHEY and CDR2 SVGAGI. The V segment lost 5 bases and the J segment 7 bases; nucleotides outside the gene matches: 7. The CDR3 is 14 amino acids. The CDR3 DNA follows: TGTGCCAGCAGTCCACGACAGGGGGCGGGTGGCTACACCTTC. It specifies CASSPRQGAGGYTF.

The V call is TRBV9, the J call TRBJ1-1, with D hard to call. The V and J ends lost 4 bases and 5 bases respectively, with 15 bases between them. CDR3 length equals 14 residues. Per the germline V gene, CDR1 is SGDLS and CDR2 is YYNGEE. The chain's CDR3 is CASSPQTGTTEAFF. CDR3 nucleotides: TGTGCCAGCAGCCCCCAAACGGGTACGACTGAAGCTTTCTTT.

This clone has only a few counts. This rearrangement joins TRBV28 to TRBJ2-7; D perhaps matches TRBD2 (5 bases). Deletions cut 5 bases from V and 0 bases from J, with 14 bases between. Germline V lookup: CDR1 MDHEN, CDR2 SYDVKM. The CDR3 has 15 amino acids. CDR3 loop: CASSPGGLSSYEQYF. The CDR3 coding sequence is TGTGCCAGCAGTCCGGGCGGGTTAAGCTCCTACGAGCAGTACTTC. Looking up the rest from reference TRBV28 and TRBJ2-7 gives the full variable domain: DVKVTQSSRYLVKRTGEKVFLECVQDMDHENMFWYRQDPGLGLRLIYFSYDVKMKEKGDIPEGYSVSREKKERFSLILESASTNQTSMYLCASSPGGLSSYEQYFGPGTRLTVT.

Only one count was recorded for this clone. The chain joins TRBV5-6 to TRBJ2-5, with TRBD2 matching 11 bases. The CDR3 contains 19 residues. CDR1 is SGHDT and CDR2 is YYEEEE in the germline V gene. V gave up 0 bases and J gave up 1 base; unmatched junction bases: 11. CDR3 residues: CASSLVGFRLAGGQETQYF. In nucleotides, the CDR3 is TGTGCCAGCAGCTTGGTGGGTTTTCGGCTAGCGGGGGGCCAAGAGACCCAGTACTTC.

The chain combines TRBV18 with TRBJ1-6; D is possibly TRBD1 (6 bases). CDR3 length: 17 amino acids. Trimming cost V 3 bases and J 10 bases, with 22 bases left between them. CDR1 is KGHSH and CDR2 is LQKENI in the germline V gene. As DNA, the CDR3 is TGTGCCAGCTCACCGACTTTACTTCAGGGGCTTGGGTCACCCCTCCACTTT. The encoded protein is CASSPTLLQGLGSPLHF.